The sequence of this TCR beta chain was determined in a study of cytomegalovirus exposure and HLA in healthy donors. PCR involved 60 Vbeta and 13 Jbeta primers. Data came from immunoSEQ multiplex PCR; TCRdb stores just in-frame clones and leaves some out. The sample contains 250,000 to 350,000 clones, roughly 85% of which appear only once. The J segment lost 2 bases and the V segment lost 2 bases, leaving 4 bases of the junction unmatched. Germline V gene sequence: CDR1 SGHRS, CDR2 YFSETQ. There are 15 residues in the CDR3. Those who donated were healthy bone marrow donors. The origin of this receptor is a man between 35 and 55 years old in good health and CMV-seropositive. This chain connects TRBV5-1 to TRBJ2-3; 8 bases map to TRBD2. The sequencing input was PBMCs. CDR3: CASSFLAGPTDTQYF. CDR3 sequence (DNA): TGCGCCAGCAGCTTCCTAGCGGGTCCCACAGATACGCAGTATTTT.